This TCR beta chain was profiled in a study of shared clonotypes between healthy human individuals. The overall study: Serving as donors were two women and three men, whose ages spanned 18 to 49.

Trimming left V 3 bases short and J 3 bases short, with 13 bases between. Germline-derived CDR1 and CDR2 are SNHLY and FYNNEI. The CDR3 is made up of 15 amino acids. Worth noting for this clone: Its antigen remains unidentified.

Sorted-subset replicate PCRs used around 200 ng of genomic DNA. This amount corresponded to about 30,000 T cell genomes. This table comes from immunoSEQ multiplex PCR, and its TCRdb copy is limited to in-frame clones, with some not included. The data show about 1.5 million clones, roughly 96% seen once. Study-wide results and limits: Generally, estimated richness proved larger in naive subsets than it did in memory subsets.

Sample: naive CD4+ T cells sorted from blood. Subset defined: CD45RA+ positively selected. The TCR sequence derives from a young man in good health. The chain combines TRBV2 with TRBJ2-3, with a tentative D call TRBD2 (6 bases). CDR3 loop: CASSDPGGRTDTQYF. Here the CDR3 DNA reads TGTGCCAGCAGTGATCCCGGGGGTAGGACAGATACGCAGTATTTT.